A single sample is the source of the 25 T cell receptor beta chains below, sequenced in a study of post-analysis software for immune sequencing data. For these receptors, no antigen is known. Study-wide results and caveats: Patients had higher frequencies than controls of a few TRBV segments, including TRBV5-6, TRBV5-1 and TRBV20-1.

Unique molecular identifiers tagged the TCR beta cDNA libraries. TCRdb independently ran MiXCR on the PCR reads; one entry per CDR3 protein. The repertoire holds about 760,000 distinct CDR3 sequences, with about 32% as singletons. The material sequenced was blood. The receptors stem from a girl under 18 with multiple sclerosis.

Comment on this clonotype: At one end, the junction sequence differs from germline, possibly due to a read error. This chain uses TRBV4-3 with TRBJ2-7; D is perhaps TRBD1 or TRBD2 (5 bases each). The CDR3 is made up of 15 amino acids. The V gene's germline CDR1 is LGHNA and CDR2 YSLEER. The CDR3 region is CTSSQDNGAGYEQYF. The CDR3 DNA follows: TGCACCAGCAGCCAAGATAACGGGGCCGGCTACGAGCAGTACTTC.

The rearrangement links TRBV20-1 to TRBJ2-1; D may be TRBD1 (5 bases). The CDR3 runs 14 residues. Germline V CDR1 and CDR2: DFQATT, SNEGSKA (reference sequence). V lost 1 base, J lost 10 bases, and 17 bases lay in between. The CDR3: CSARAGELWGEQFF. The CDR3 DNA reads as TGCAGTGCTAGAGCAGGAGAACTGTGGGGCGAGCAGTTCTTC.

For the CDR3, the DNA is TGTGCCAGAGGACTTATAGGACTCCTAAAGACCTACGAGCAGTACTTC. Amino acids: CARGLIGLLKTYEQYF. The J gene is TRBJ2-7, the V gene TRBV6-1; possibly TRBD2 for D (5 bases). This CDR3 contains 16 residues. The V gene lost 9 bases and the J gene lost 2 bases, with 23 bases spanning the gap. Germline V gene sequence: CDR1 MNHNS, CDR2 SASEGT.

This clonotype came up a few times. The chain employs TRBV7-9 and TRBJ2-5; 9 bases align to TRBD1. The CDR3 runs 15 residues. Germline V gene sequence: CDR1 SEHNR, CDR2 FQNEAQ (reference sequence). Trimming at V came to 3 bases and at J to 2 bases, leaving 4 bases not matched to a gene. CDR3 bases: TGTGCCAGCAGCTTCGGGACAGGGTGGCAAGAGACCCAGTACTTC. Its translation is CASSFGTGWQETQYF. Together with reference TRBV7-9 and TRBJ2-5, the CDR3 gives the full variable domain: DTGVSQNPRHKITKRGQNVTFRCDPISEHNRLYWYRQTLGQGPEFLTYFQNEAQLEKSRLLSDRFSAERPKGSFSTLEIQRTEQGDSAMYLCASSFGTGWQETQYFGPGTRLLVL.

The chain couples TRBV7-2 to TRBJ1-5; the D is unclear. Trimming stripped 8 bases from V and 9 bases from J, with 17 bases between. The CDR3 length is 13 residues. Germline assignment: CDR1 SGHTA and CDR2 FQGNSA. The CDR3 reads CASSNGEWAPQHF. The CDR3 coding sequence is TGTGCCAGCTCGAATGGGGAGTGGGCGCCCCAGCATTTT.

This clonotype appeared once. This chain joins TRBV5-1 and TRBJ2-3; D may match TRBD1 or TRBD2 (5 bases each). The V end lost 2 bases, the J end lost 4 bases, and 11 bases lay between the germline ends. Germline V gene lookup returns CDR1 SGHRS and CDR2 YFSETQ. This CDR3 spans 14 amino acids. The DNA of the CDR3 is TGCGCCAGCAGCTTTTCCGGGACCGCAGATACGCAGTATTTT. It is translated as CASSFSGTADTQYF.

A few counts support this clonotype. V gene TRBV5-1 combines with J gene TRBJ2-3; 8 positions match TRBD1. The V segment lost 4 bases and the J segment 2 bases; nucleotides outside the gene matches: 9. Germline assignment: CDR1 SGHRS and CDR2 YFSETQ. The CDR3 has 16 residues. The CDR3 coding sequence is TGCGCCAGCAGCATTACCGGACAGGGCTCCACAGATACGCAGTATTTT. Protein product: CASSITGQGSTDTQYF.

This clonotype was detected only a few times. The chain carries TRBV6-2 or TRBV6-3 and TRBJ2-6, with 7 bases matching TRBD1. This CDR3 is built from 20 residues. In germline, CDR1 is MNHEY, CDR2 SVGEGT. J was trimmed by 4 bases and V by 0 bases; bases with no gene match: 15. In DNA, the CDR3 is TGTGCCAGCAGTTACTCAGGGGGACAGCCCAGAATTGGAGGGGCCAACGTCCTGACTTTC. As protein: CASSYSGGQPRIGGANVLTF.

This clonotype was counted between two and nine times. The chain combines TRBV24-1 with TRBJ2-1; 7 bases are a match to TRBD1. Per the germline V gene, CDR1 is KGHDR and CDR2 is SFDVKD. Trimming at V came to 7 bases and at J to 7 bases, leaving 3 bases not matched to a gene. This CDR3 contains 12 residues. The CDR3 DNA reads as TGTGCCACCAGCAAACAGGGGAATGAGCAGTTCTTC. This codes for CATSKQGNEQFF.

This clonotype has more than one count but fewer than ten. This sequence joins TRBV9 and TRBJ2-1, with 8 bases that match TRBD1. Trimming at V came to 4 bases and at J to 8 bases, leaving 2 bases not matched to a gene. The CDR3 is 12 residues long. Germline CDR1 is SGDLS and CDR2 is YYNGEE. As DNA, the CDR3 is TGTGCCAGCAGCCAGACAGGGGATGAGCAGTTCTTC. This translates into CASSQTGDEQFF.

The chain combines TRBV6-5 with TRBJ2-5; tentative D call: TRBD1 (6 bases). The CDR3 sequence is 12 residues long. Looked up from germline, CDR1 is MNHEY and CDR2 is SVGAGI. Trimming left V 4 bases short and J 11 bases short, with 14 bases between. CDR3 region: CASSSTGSRQYF. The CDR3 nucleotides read TGTGCCAGCAGTTCTACAGGGTCGAGGCAGTACTTC.

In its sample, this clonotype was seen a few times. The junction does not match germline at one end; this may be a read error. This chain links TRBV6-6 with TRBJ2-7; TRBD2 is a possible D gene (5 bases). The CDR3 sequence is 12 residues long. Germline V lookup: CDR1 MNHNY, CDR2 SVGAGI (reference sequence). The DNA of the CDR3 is TGTGCCGGCAGCCAGCGGTTGGACGAGCAGTACTTC. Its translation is CAGSQRLDEQYF.

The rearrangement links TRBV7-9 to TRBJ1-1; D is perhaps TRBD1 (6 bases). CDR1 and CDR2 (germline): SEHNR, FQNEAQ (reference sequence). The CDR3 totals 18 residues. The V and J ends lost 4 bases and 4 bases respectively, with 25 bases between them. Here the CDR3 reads CASSSTTGKRVVATEAFF. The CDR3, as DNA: TGTGCCAGCAGCTCAACCACAGGGAAGCGGGTGGTAGCCACTGAAGCTTTCTTT.

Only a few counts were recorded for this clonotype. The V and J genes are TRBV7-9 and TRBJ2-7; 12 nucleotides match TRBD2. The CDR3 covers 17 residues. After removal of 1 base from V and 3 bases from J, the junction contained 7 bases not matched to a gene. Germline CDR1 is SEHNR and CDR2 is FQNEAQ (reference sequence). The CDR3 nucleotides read TGTGCCAGCAGCTTAGGTGGACTAGCGGGAACCTACTACGAGCAGTACTTC. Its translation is CASSLGGLAGTYYEQYF.

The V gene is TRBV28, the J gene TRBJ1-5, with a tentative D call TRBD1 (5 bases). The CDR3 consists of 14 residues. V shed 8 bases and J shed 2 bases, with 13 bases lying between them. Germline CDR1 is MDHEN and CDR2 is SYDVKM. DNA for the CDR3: TGTGCCAGCCGGGGCGGATATGGCAATCAGCCCCAGCATTTT. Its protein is CASRGGYGNQPQHF.

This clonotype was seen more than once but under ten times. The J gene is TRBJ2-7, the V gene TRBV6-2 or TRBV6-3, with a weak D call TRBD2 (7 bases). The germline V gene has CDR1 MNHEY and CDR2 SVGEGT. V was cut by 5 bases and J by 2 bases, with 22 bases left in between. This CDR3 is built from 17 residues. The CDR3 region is CASSPTFVSGTTYEQYF. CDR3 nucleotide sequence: TGTGCCAGCAGTCCCACTTTTGTGAGCGGGACAACCTACGAGCAGTACTTC.

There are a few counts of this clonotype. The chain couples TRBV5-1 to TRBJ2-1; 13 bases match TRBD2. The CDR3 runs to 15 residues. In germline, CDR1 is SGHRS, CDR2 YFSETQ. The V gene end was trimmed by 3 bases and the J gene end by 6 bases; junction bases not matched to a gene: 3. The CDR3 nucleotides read TGCGCCAGCAGCTCGACTAGCGGGAGGAGCAATGAGCAGTTCTTC. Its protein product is CASSSTSGRSNEQFF.

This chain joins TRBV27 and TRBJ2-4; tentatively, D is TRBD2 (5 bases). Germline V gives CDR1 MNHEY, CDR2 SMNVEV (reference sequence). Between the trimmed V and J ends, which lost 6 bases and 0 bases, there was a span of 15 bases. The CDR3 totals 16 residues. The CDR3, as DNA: TGTGCCAGCAGCCCTTCTTCGGGGATAGCCAAAAACATTCAGTACTTC. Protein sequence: CASSPSSGIAKNIQYF.

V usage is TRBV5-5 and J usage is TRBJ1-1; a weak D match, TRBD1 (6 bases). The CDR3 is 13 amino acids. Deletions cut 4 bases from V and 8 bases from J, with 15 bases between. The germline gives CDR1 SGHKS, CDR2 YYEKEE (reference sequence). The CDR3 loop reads CASSPRGRREAFF. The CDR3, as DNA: TGTGCCAGCAGCCCCCGGGGGCGTAGGGAAGCTTTCTTT.

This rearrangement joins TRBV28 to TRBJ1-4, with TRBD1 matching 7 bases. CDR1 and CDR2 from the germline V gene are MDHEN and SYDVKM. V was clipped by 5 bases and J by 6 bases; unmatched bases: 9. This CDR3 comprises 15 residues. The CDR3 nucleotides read TGTGCCAGCAGTCCGGGACAGTCCGGTGATGAAAAACTGTTTTTT. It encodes CASSPGQSGDEKLFF. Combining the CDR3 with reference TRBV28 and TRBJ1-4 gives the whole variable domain DVKVTQSSRYLVKRTGEKVFLECVQDMDHENMFWYRQDPGLGLRLIYFSYDVKMKEKGDIPEGYSVSREKKERFSLILESASTNQTSMYLCASSPGQSGDEKLFFGSGTQLSVL.

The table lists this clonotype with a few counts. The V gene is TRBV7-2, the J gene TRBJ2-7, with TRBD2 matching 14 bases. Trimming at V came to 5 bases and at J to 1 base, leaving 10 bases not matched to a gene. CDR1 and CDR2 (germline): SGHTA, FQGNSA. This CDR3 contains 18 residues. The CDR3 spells CASSRGTSGRRKSYEQYF. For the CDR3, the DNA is TGTGCCAGCAGCCGGGGGACTAGCGGGAGAAGGAAGTCCTACGAGCAGTACTTC.

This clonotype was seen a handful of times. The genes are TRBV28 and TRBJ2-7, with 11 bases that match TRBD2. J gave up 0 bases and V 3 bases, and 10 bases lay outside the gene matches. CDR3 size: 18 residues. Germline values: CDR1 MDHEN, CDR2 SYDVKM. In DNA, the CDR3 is TGTGCCAGCAGTTTGAATAGCGGGAGGGCAATTAGCTCCTACGAGCAGTACTTC. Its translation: CASSLNSGRAISSYEQYF.

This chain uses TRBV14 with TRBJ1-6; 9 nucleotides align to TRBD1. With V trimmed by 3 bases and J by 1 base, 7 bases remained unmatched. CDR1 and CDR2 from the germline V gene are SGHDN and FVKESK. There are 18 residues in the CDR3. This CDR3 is CASSHRTGARSYNSPLHF. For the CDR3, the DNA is TGTGCCAGCAGCCACCGGACAGGGGCTCGGTCCTATAATTCACCCCTCCACTTT.

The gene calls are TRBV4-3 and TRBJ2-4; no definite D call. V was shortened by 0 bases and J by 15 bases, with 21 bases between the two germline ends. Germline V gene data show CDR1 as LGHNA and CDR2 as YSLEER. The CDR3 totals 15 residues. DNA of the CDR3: TGCGCCAGCAGCCAAGATTACGGGCTACTCGCGGCATGGTACTTC. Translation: CASSQDYGLLAAWYF.

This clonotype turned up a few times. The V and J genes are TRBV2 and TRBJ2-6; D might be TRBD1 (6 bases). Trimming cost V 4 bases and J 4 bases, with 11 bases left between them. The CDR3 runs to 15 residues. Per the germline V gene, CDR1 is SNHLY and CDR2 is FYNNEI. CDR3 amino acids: CASSATGPGANVLTF. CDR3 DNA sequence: TGTGCCAGCAGTGCCACAGGGCCAGGGGCCAACGTCCTGACTTTC.